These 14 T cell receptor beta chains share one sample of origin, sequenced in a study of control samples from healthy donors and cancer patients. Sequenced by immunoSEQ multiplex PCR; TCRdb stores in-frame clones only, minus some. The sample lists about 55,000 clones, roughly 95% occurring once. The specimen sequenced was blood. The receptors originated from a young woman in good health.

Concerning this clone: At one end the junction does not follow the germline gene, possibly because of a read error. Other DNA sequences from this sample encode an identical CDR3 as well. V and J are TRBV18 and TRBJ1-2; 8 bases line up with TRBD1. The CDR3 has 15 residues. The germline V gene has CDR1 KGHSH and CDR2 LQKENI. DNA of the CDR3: TGTGCCAGCTCACCAACGCCAGGGGGCAACTATGGTTACACCTTC. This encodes CASSPTPGGNYGYTF.

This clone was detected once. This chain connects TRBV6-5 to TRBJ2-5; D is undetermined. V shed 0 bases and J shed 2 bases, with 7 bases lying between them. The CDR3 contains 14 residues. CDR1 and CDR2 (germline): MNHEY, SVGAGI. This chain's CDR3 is CASSYSELQETQYF. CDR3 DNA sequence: TGTGCCAGCAGTTACTCAGAGCTACAAGAGACCCAGTACTTC.

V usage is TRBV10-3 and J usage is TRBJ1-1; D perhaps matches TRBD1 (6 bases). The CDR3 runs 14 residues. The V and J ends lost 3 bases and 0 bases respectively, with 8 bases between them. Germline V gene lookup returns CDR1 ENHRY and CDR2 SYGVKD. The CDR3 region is CAISEGQLNTEAFF. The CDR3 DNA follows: TGTGCCATCAGTGAAGGACAGCTGAACACTGAAGCTTTCTTT.

DNA of the CDR3: TGTGCCAGCAGCGATCAAAGGTGGATAGGGGGCCGATTGAACACTGAAGCTTTCTTT. Its translation: CASSDQRWIGGRLNTEAFF. The chain is built from TRBV5-6 and TRBJ1-1, with 7 bases aligning to TRBD1. J gave up 0 bases and V 4 bases, and 18 bases lay outside the gene matches. Germline CDR1 is SGHDT and CDR2 is YYEEEE. The CDR3 extends over 19 amino acids.

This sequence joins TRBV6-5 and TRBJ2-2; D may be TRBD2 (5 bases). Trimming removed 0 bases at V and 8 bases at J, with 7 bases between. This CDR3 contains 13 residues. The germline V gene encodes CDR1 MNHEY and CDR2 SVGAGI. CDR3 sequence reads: CASSYSRVGELFF. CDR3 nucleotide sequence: TGTGCCAGCAGTTACTCGAGGGTAGGGGAGCTGTTTTTT.

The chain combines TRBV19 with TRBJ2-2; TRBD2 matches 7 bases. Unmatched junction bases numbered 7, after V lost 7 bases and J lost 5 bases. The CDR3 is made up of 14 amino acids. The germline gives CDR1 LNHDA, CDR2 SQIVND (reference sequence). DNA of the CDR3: TGTGCCAGTAACGGTCTAGCGGCAACCGGGGAGCTGTTTTTT. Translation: CASNGLAATGELFF. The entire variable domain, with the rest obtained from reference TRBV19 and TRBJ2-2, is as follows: DGGITQSPKYLFRKEGQNVTLSCEQNLNHDAMYWYRQDPGQGLRLIYYSQIVNDFQKGDIAEGYSVSREKKESFPLTVTSAQKNPTAFYLCASNGLAATGELFFGEGSRLTVL.

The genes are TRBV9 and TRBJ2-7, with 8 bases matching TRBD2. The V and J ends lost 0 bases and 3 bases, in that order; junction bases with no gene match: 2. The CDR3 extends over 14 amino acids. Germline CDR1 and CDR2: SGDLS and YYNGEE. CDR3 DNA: TGTGCCAGCAGCGTAGACGGGGGGGTCTACGAGCAGTACTTC. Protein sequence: CASSVDGGVYEQYF.

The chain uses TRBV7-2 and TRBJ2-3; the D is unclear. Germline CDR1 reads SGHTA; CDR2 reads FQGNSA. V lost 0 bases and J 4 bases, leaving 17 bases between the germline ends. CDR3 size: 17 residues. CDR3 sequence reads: CASSLAREDPPPDTQYF. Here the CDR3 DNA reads TGTGCCAGCAGCTTAGCGCGCGAGGACCCCCCCCCAGATACGCAGTATTTT.

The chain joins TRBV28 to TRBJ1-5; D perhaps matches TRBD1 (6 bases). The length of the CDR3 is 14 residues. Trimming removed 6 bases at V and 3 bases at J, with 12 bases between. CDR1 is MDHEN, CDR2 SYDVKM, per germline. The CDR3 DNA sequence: TGTGCCAGCAGACCGACAGGATTCAATCAGCCCCAGCATTTT. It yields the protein CASRPTGFNQPQHF.

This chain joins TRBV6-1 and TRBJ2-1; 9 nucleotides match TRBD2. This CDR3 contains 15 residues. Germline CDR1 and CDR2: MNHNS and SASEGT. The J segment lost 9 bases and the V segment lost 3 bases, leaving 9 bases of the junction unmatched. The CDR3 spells CASSEAAGGPSEQFF. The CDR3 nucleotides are TGTGCCAGCAGTGAGGCTGCGGGGGGGCCGAGTGAGCAGTTCTTC.

In DNA form, the CDR3 reads TGTGCCAGCAGTTACTCACGACAGCTTGGGGAGGGCTACACCTTC. This sequence encodes CASSYSRQLGEGYTF. The rearrangement joins TRBV6-5 to TRBJ1-2; the D gene is possibly TRBD1 (5 bases). Trimming took 0 bases from V and 8 from J, leaving 16 bases between them. CDR1 MNHEY and CDR2 SVGAGI come from the germline V gene. The CDR3 covers 15 residues.

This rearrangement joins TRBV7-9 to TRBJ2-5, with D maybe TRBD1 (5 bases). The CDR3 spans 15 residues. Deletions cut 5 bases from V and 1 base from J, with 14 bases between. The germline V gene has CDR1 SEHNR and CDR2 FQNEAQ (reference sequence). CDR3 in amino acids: CASSPDGAAQETQYF. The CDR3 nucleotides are TGTGCCAGCAGCCCGGATGGGGCCGCCCAAGAGACCCAGTACTTC.

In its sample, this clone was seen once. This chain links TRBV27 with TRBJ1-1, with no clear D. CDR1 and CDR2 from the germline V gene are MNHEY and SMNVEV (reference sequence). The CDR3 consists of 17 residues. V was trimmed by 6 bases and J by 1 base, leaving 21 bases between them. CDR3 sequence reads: CASSHIGIGGKNTEAFF. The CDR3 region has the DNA TGTGCCAGCAGCCACATTGGGATTGGCGGTAAGAACACTGAAGCTTTCTTT.

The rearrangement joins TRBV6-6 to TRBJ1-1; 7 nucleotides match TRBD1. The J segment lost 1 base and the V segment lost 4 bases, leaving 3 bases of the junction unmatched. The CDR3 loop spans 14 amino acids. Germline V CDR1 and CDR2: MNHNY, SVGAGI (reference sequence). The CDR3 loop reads CASSSTGQNTEAFF. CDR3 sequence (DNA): TGTGCCAGCAGTTCGACAGGGCAGAACACTGAAGCTTTCTTT.